The 19 T cell receptor beta chains presented below share a single source sample, sequenced in a study of blood T cell repertoires in COVID-19. Measured with immunoSEQ multiplex PCR; TCRdb has only the in-frame clones, and not every one. This table has fewer than 250,000 clones, about 83% appearing once. The sample was peripheral blood. Receptors were obtained from a woman in her 50s with acute or convalescent COVID-19.

The chain is built from TRBV19 and TRBJ1-1; 9 nucleotides line up with TRBD1. With V trimmed by 4 bases and J by 6 bases, 6 bases remained unmatched. CDR3 length: 14 amino acids. CDR1 and CDR2 from the germline V gene are LNHDA and SQIVND (reference sequence). The CDR3 DNA reads TGTGCCAGTAGTACACTACAGGGGGCCGCTGAAGCTTTCTTT. It is translated as CASSTLQGAAEAFF.

The chain couples TRBV4-1 to TRBJ2-3; TRBD1 matches 7 bases. The germline CDR1 and CDR2 sequences are MGHRA and YSYEKL. The junction had 3 bases not matched to a gene; V was cut back by 0 bases and J by 0 bases. This CDR3 is built from 16 residues. The chain's CDR3 is CASSQDSTGSTDTQYF. Written as DNA, the CDR3 is TGCGCCAGCAGCCAAGATTCGACAGGGAGCACAGATACGCAGTATTTT.

V is TRBV7-2 and J is TRBJ1-2, with TRBD1 as a possible D gene (5 bases). The CDR3 spans 14 residues. CDR1 is SGHTA, CDR2 FQGNSA, per germline. Trimming took 1 base from V and 7 from J, leaving 13 bases between them. CDR3 nucleotides: TGTGCCAGCAGCTTAGTCCGGGACTCGGTTGGCTACACCTTC. It specifies CASSLVRDSVGYTF.

J is TRBJ2-5 and V is TRBV3-1 (or the pseudogene TRBV3-2); 13 bases are shared with TRBD2. The germline CDR1 and CDR2 sequences are LGHDT and YNNKEL (reference sequence). This CDR3 has 16 amino acids. V dropped 2 bases and J dropped 5; count of bases not matched to a gene: 5. The CDR3 loop is CASSQRTSGRGETQYF. DNA for the CDR3: TGTGCCAGCAGCCAAAGGACTAGCGGGAGAGGGGAGACCCAGTACTTC.

The rearrangement uses TRBV11-2 and TRBJ2-1; TRBD2 aligns across 8 bases. This CDR3 contains 16 residues. Trimming at V came to 4 bases and at J to 7 bases, leaving 12 bases not matched to a gene. CDR1 and CDR2 from the germline V gene are SGHAT and FQNNGV. CDR3 residues: CASSSIAGSGGNEQFF. CDR3 nucleotide sequence: TGTGCCAGCAGCTCAATAGCGGGGAGTGGGGGTAATGAGCAGTTCTTC.

The J gene is TRBJ1-1, the V gene TRBV4-2; possibly TRBD1 for D (5 bases). CDR1 and CDR2 (germline): LGHNA, YNFKEQ. With 1 base removed from V and 1 base from J, the gap between germline ends came to 7 bases. This CDR3 region has 14 residues. The CDR3 DNA reads as TGTGCCAGCAGCCAAGTAGGGGCGAACACTGAAGCTTTCTTT. It codes for CASSQVGANTEAFF.

The chain combines TRBV3-1 (or the pseudogene TRBV3-2) with TRBJ1-4; a possible D gene is TRBD1 (5 bases). CDR1 and CDR2 (germline): LGHDT, YNNKEL (reference sequence). There are 18 residues in the CDR3. Trimming removed 4 bases at V and 5 bases at J, with 23 bases between. The CDR3 reads CASSLKGLHRGGNEKLFF. The CDR3 nucleotides are TGTGCCAGCAGCCTAAAAGGGTTGCATCGGGGGGGAAATGAAAAACTGTTTTTT.

This chain joins TRBV6-5 and TRBJ2-3; 7 bases are a match to TRBD2. With 6 bases clipped from V and 6 bases from J, the junction kept 12 bases outside the gene matches. Germline lookup yields CDR1 MNHEY and CDR2 SVGAGI. There are 15 residues in the CDR3. CDR3 in amino acids: CASRSGTLGGDTQYF. CDR3 DNA: TGTGCCAGCAGATCCGGGACGTTGGGAGGGGATACGCAGTATTTT.

The chain carries TRBV6-5 and TRBJ1-3; D perhaps matches TRBD1 (6 bases). Between the trimmed V and J ends, which lost 5 bases and 0 bases, there was a span of 11 bases. This CDR3 has 15 residues. Germline values: CDR1 MNHEY, CDR2 SVGAGI. CDR3 amino acids: CASSLTGLSGNTIYF. The CDR3 DNA is TGTGCCAGCAGTCTCACAGGGCTCTCTGGAAACACCATATATTTT.

The chain links TRBV10-1 to TRBJ2-2; 8 positions agree with TRBD2. The CDR3 has 15 residues. V dropped 4 bases and J dropped 4; count of bases not matched to a gene: 5. Germline CDR1 is WNHNN and CDR2 is SYGVQD (reference sequence). As DNA, the CDR3 is TGCGCCAGCAGTGCCGGTAGCGGGGTCACCGGGGAGCTGTTTTTT. It translates to CASSAGSGVTGELFF.

The rearrangement joins TRBV20-1 to TRBJ1-2; 8 bases match TRBD1. Germline V lookup: CDR1 DFQATT, CDR2 SNEGSKA (reference sequence). The CDR3 is 11 residues long. Trimming removed 5 bases from V and 4 bases from J; junction bases left unmatched: 0. The chain's CDR3 is CSAGQGYGYTF. The DNA for the CDR3 is TGCAGTGCTGGACAGGGCTATGGCTACACCTTC.

This clone has just a few counts. The J gene is TRBJ1-1, the V gene TRBV5-1, with 7 bases identical to TRBD1. After removal of 3 bases from V and 4 bases from J, the junction contained 9 bases not matched to a gene. Germline CDR1 and CDR2: SGHRS and YFSETQ. There are 15 residues in the CDR3. The CDR3 DNA is TGCGCCAGCAGCTCCCGGCCGGGACAGTCCACTGAAGCTTTCTTT. Amino acids: CASSSRPGQSTEAFF.

This chain joins TRBV5-4 and TRBJ2-1, with D possibly TRBD2 on 5 matching bases. The germline CDR1 and CDR2 sequences are SGHNT and YYREEE (reference sequence). This CDR3 is built from 15 residues. Between the trimmed V and J ends, which lost 0 bases and 0 bases, there was a span of 7 bases. CDR3 protein: CASSLGGGSYNEQFF. The DNA of the CDR3 is TGTGCCAGCAGCTTGGGTGGAGGCTCCTACAATGAGCAGTTCTTC.

The chain carries TRBV19 and TRBJ2-3; TRBD2 agrees at 13 bases. This CDR3 comprises 17 residues. Unmatched junction bases numbered 7, after V lost 5 bases and J lost 2 bases. From germline, CDR1 is LNHDA and CDR2 SQIVND (reference sequence). The DNA of the CDR3 is TGTGCCAGTAGTTACGGGACTAGCGGGACGAACACAGATACGCAGTATTTT. As protein: CASSYGTSGTNTDTQYF.

The chain links TRBV4-1 to TRBJ2-2; D may be TRBD1 (6 bases). There are 16 residues in the CDR3. V lost 0 bases and J 6 bases, leaving 14 bases between the germline ends. The germline gives CDR1 MGHRA, CDR2 YSYEKL. The CDR3 DNA sequence: TGCGCCAGCAGCCAAGATGAATGGTGGGGGCCCGGGGAGCTGTTTTTT. Encoded protein: CASSQDEWWGPGELFF.

This clone appeared a single time. This chain joins TRBV6-5 and TRBJ1-2; unclear D gene. This CDR3 is built from 10 residues. Germline CDR1 is MNHEY and CDR2 is SVGAGI. Trimming shortened V by 10 bases and J by 8 bases, and 11 bases separated the two germline ends. The CDR3 loop reads CATEVLGYTF. The DNA of the CDR3 is TGTGCCACCGAGGTTTTGGGCTACACCTTC.

The CDR3 DNA reads TGTGCCAGCAGTTACGGGACTAGCGGGGTGGGAGGCTCCTACAATGAGCAGTTCTTC. Translating it yields CASSYGTSGVGGSYNEQFF. The chain carries TRBV27 and TRBJ2-1, with 13 bases lining up with TRBD2. The CDR3 loop spans 19 amino acids. CDR1 is MNHEY, CDR2 SMNVEV, per germline (reference sequence). The V segment lost 4 bases and the J segment 0 bases; nucleotides outside the gene matches: 9.

The chain combines TRBV5-1 with TRBJ2-2; maybe TRBD2 (6 bases). The CDR3 runs to 16 residues. Trimming left V 1 base short and J 0 bases short, with 10 bases between. CDR1 and CDR2 from the germline V gene are SGHRS and YFSETQ. In DNA form, the CDR3 reads TGCGCCAGCAGCTTGAGCGGGTCCTCGAACACCGGGGAGCTGTTTTTT. Protein sequence: CASSLSGSSNTGELFF.

The chain recombines TRBV15 with TRBJ1-5; 8 bases are a match to TRBD1. This CDR3 region has 15 residues. Trimming cost V 6 bases and J 6 bases; bases outside gene matches: 10. Germline V gene data show CDR1 as LNHNV and CDR2 as YYDKDF (reference sequence). CDR3 nucleotides: TGTGCCACCAGTCCAACCTCAGGGGGCAGTCAGCCCCAGCATTTT. It yields the protein CATSPTSGGSQPQHF.